These 14 T cell receptor beta chains share one sample of origin, sequenced in a study of identifying expanded T cells in peripheral blood. Method: immunoSEQ multiplex PCR; TCRdb's copy keeps in-frame clones and lacks some. The sample has 50,000 to 75,000 clones, about 83% seen once. The sequencing sample was made of blood. Source of these receptors: a person between 18 and 75 years old in good health.

The rearrangement links TRBV27 to TRBJ1-1; D gene uncertain. Germline V lookup: CDR1 MNHEY, CDR2 SMNVEV (reference sequence). The CDR3 has 14 residues. Between the trimmed V and J ends, which lost 2 bases and 2 bases, there was a span of 9 bases. DNA of the CDR3: TGTGCCAGCAGTTTAAGAGAGGGAAACACTGAAGCTTTCTTT. Amino acid sequence: CASSLREGNTEAFF.

A few counts support this clone. The chain uses TRBV7-6 and TRBJ2-1; D not certain. Trimming shortened V by 1 base and J by 8 bases, and 15 bases separated the two germline ends. The germline V gene has CDR1 SGHVS and CDR2 FNYEAQ. This CDR3 comprises 15 residues. This CDR3 is CASSLEAAGSYEQFF. CDR3 in DNA: TGTGCCAGCAGCTTAGAGGCGGCCGGTAGCTATGAGCAGTTCTTC. Full variable domain (missing parts from reference TRBV7-6 and TRBJ2-1): GAGVSQSPRYKVTKRGQDVALRCDPISGHVSLYWYRQALGQGPEFLTYFNYEAQQDKSGLPNDRFSAERPEGSISTLTIQRTEQRDSAMYRCASSLEAAGSYEQFFGPGTRLTVL.

The table lists this clone with a count of one. CDR3 loop: CANKGEGHNEQFF. The DNA of the CDR3 is TGTGCGAACAAGGGGGAGGGCCACAATGAGCAGTTCTTC. The chain joins TRBV30 to TRBJ2-1, with D possibly being TRBD2 (7 bases). This CDR3 region has 13 residues. CDR1 and CDR2 (germline): GTSNPN, SVGIG (reference sequence).

V and J are TRBV30 and TRBJ1-6, with a tentative D call TRBD1 (5 bases). CDR1 and CDR2 (germline): GTSNPN, SVGIG (reference sequence). Trimming stripped 5 bases from V and 7 bases from J, with 15 bases between. The CDR3 has 14 residues. The chain's CDR3 is CAWDSQVLNSPLHF. As DNA, the CDR3 is TGTGCCTGGGACAGCCAAGTTTTGAATTCACCCCTCCACTTT.

The gene calls are TRBV10-3 and TRBJ2-1, with 12 bases lining up with TRBD2. This CDR3 has 14 amino acids. Germline V CDR1 and CDR2: ENHRY, SYGVKD. V gave up 6 bases and J gave up 7 bases; unmatched junction bases: 4. The CDR3 loop is CAIRSTSGSNEQFF. The CDR3 bases are TGTGCCATCAGGTCGACTAGCGGGAGTAATGAGCAGTTCTTC.

The chain carries TRBV29-1 and TRBJ2-7; D gene ambiguous. V gave up 1 base and J gave up 0 bases, with 13 bases separating them. Looked up from germline, CDR1 is SQVTM and CDR2 is ANQGSEA. CDR3 length: 15 amino acids. In DNA form, the CDR3 reads TGCAGCGTTGAAGGTCCGCGCCGAGGCTCCTACGAGCAGTACTTC. Translation: CSVEGPRRGSYEQYF.

The J gene is TRBJ1-6, the V gene TRBV4-1; no clear D. CDR1 and CDR2 (germline): MGHRA, YSYEKL. This CDR3 is built from 13 residues. V lost 1 base, J lost 14 bases, and 12 bases lay in between. The CDR3 reads CASSQAKAQSLHF. The DNA for the CDR3 is TGCGCCAGCAGCCAAGCGAAAGCCCAGTCCCTCCACTTT.

This clone was found a few times. The chain employs TRBV7-9 and TRBJ1-1, with D unresolved. Trimming removed 5 bases from V and 1 base from J, with 14 bases in between. This CDR3 is 15 amino acids long. The germline CDR1 and CDR2 sequences are SEHNR and FQNEAQ (reference sequence). CDR3 amino acids: CASSRELGRNTEAFF. The CDR3 region has the DNA TGTGCCAGCAGCCGAGAACTGGGGAGGAACACTGAAGCTTTCTTT.

The V gene is TRBV10-2, the J gene TRBJ2-1; D is ambiguous. The CDR3 has 12 amino acids. Germline V CDR1 and CDR2: WSHSY, SAAADI. The V end lost 1 base, the J end lost 10 bases, and 8 bases lay between the germline ends. The CDR3 DNA sequence: TGCGCCAGCAGTGAGTTTCAGGCCGAGCAGTTCTTC. As protein: CASSEFQAEQFF.

This chain connects TRBV30 to TRBJ2-1, with 7 bases fitting TRBD2. J was trimmed by 4 bases and V by 2 bases; bases with no gene match: 8. From germline, CDR1 is GTSNPN and CDR2 SVGIG (reference sequence). CDR3 size: 15 residues. The CDR3 loop reads CAWSWASGLYNEQFF. As DNA, the CDR3 is TGTGCCTGGAGTTGGGCTAGCGGATTATACAATGAGCAGTTCTTC. Supplemented by reference TRBV30 and TRBJ2-1, the full variable domain reads SQTIHQWPATLVQPVGSPLSLECTVEGTSNPNLYWYRQAAGRGLQLLFYSVGIGQISSEVPQNLSASRPQDRQFILSSKKLLLSDSGFYLCAWSWASGLYNEQFFGPGTRLTVL.

In its sample, this clone was seen once. The chain combines TRBV30 with TRBJ1-5, with TRBD1 matching 12 bases. The V gene's germline CDR1 is GTSNPN and CDR2 SVGIG (reference sequence). Trimming removed 2 bases from V and 6 bases from J; junction bases left unmatched: 5. The length of the CDR3 is 15 residues. This CDR3 reads CAWSSGQGAVQPQHF. The CDR3 DNA is TGTGCCTGGAGTTCGGGACAGGGGGCCGTTCAGCCCCAGCATTTT.

The rearrangement joins TRBV7-2 to TRBJ1-2, with D possibly being TRBD1 (5 bases). There are 13 residues in the CDR3. V was pared by 7 bases and J by 2 bases, with 11 bases between. Germline V gene data show CDR1 as SGHTA and CDR2 as FQGNSA. The CDR3 bases are TGTGCCAGCACCCGAGGGGTCAACTATGGCTACACCTTC. Amino acids: CASTRGVNYGYTF.

The chain recombines TRBV5-1 with TRBJ2-3; the D is unclear. CDR3 length: 15 residues. The germline CDR1 and CDR2 sequences are SGHRS and YFSETQ. V gave up 2 bases and J gave up 1 base, with 11 bases separating them. The CDR3 DNA is TGCGCCAGCAGCTTAAGCAGTCTCCGCACAGATACGCAGTATTTT. Protein product: CASSLSSLRTDTQYF.

This chain uses TRBV7-2 with TRBJ2-3; D is unresolved. Between the trimmed V and J ends, which lost 1 base and 3 bases, there was a span of 5 bases. This CDR3 contains 13 residues. Germline values: CDR1 SGHTA, CDR2 FQGNSA. CDR3 protein: CASSLDRTDTQYF. DNA of the CDR3: TGTGCCAGCAGCTTAGATAGAACAGATACGCAGTATTTT.